This T cell receptor (beta chain) was captured by sequencing in a study of PD-1 blockade in classical Hodgkin lymphoma. V lost 4 bases to trimming and J lost 6 bases; unmatched junction nucleotides: 8. The CDR3 has 14 amino acids. Germline V gene lookup returns CDR1 SGHRS and CDR2 YFSETQ. A word on this clone: As yet, its antigen is unknown.

Documented time point: cycle 4 day 1 (C4D1), after 6 weeks of nivolumab. Every patient relapsed after autologous stem cell transplantation, and brentuximab vedotin exposure varied. Produced via immunoSEQ multiplex PCR; TCRdb's table is partial and in-frame only. This sample carries around 25,000 clones, about 70% of them seen once, and the ten largest clones take approximately 21%. General study points: Significantly greater TCR diversity emerged by C4D1 in CD4+ cells but not CD8+ cells.

The rearrangement links TRBV5-1 to TRBJ1-1, with 8 bases lining up with TRBD1. Source: peripheral blood mononuclear cells (PBMCs), taken before the fourth cycle of nivolumab. The clonotype originates from a human donor with classical Hodgkin lymphoma. As DNA, the CDR3 is TGCGCCAGCAGCGTACGGACAGGGTTATCTGAAGCTTTCTTT. Translating it yields CASSVRTGLSEAFF.